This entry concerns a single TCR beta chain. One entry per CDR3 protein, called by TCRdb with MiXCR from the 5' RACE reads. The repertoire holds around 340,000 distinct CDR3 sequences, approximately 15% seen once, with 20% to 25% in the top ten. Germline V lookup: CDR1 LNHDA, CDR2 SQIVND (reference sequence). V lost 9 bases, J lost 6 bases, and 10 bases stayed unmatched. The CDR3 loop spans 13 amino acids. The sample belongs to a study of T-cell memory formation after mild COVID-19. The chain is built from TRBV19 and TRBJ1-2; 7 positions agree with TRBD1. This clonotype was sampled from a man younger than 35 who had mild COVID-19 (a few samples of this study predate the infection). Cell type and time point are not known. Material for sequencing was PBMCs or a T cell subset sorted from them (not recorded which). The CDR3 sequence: CASSGDRANGYTF. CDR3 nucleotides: TGTGCCAGCTCCGGCGACAGGGCGAATGGCTACACCTTC.